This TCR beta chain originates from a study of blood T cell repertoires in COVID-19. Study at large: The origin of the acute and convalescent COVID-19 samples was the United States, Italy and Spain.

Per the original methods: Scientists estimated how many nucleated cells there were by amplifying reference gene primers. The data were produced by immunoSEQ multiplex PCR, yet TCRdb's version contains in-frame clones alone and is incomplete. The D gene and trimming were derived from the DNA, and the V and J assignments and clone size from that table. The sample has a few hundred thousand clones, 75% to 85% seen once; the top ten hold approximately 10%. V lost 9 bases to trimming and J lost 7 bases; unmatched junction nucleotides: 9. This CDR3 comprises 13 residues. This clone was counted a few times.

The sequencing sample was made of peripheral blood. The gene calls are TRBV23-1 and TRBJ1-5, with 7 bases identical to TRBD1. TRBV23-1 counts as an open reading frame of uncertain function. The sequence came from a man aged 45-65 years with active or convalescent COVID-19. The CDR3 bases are TGCGCCAGACCGCAGACAGGGAACCAGCCCCAGCATTTT. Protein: CARPQTGNQPQHF.